Sequencing of this T cell receptor beta chain was carried out in a study of identical twins. Study-wide points: Alpha sequences that were out-of-frame and twin-shared showed an excess of low generation probability. High-abundance cord blood beta clonotypes had fewer insertions; memory repertoires showed none.

V lost 4 bases to trimming and J lost 2 bases; unmatched junction nucleotides: 6. The CDR3 loop spans 15 amino acids. Germline V CDR1 and CDR2: DFQATT, SNEGSKA (reference sequence). TCRdb ran MiXCR on the 5' RACE reads and lists one entry per CDR3 protein. The repertoire includes 450,000 to 500,000 distinct CDR3 sequences, 14% of them detected once, and 0.98% sits in the top ten. In regard to this clonotype: Its specificity is unknown.

This sample also belongs to another study, concerning yellow fever vaccine responses in identical twins. That report adds: Each twin's T cell response to the vaccine was reported to look partly convergent and partly personalized.

This chain links TRBV20-1 with TRBJ2-5; TRBD2 aligns across 11 bases. Material for sequencing was CD4+ T cells sorted from blood. This TCR derives from a woman between 18 and 30 years old in good health. This CDR3 is CSAITSGRRQETQYF. CDR3 coding DNA: TGCAGTGCTATTACTAGCGGGAGACGACAAGAGACCCAGTACTTC.